The 28 T cell receptor beta chains below all came from one sample that was sequenced in a study of siplizumab effects on memory and regulatory T cells. Sequencing used immunoSEQ multiplex PCR; TCRdb keeps in-frame clones, though not all of them. The table lists around 68,000 clones, approximately 88% of them singletons. Material for sequencing was Tregs sorted from blood. The receptor source for this set is a human donor in good health.

V usage is TRBV18 and J usage is TRBJ2-7, with D perhaps matching TRBD2 (6 bases). CDR3 length: 14 residues. V lost 6 bases and J 1 base, leaving 13 bases between the germline ends. In germline, CDR1 is KGHSH, CDR2 LQKENI. This CDR3 is CASSPSTSSYEQYF. CDR3 DNA sequence: TGTGCCAGCTCCCCCTCGACTAGTTCCTACGAGCAGTACTTC.

This chain uses TRBV6-1 with TRBJ2-1; 7 bases are shared with TRBD1. After removal of 4 bases from V and 5 bases from J, the junction contained 5 bases not matched to a gene. This CDR3 region has 14 residues. CDR1 is MNHNS and CDR2 is SASEGT in the germline V gene. CDR3 in DNA: TGTGCCAGCAGTGTAGGGACAGCAAACAATGAGCAGTTCTTC. It codes for CASSVGTANNEQFF.

J is TRBJ2-5 and V is TRBV29-1; D gene uncertain. V lost 1 base to trimming and J lost 1 base, with 10 bases between them. Germline CDR1 SQVTM, CDR2 ANQGSEA. This CDR3 is 14 amino acids long. In DNA, the CDR3 is TGCAGCGTTGAAGTACCCAGCATCCAAGAGACCCAGTACTTC. Translated, it gives CSVEVPSIQETQYF.

The CDR3 DNA follows: TGCGCCAGCAGCTCGGGACAGGGGGCTCAGGAGCAGTACTTC. It encodes CASSSGQGAQEQYF. V gene TRBV5-1 combines with J gene TRBJ2-7; TRBD1 matches at 12 bases. V shed 3 bases and J 7 bases; nucleotides not matched to a gene: 5. The CDR3 covers 14 residues. Germline V gene sequence: CDR1 SGHRS, CDR2 YFSETQ.

V usage is TRBV14 and J usage is TRBJ2-3, with TRBD2 as a possible D gene (6 bases). In germline, CDR1 is SGHDN, CDR2 FVKESK. V was clipped by 4 bases and J by 2 bases, with 19 bases between them. CDR3 size: 17 residues. For the CDR3, the DNA is TGTGCCAGCAGCCGTTCAGCCGGACTAAAACTCACAGATACGCAGTATTTT. Its protein product is CASSRSAGLKLTDTQYF.

The V and J genes are TRBV7-9 and TRBJ2-1; D is possibly TRBD1 (6 bases). Trimming pared 5 bases from V and 4 bases from J, leaving 15 bases between. Germline V lookup: CDR1 SEHNR, CDR2 FQNEAQ (reference sequence). The length of the CDR3 is 15 residues. The CDR3 region is CASSEQGGNYNEQFF. CDR3 nucleotide sequence: TGTGCCAGCAGCGAACAAGGGGGTAATTACAATGAGCAGTTCTTC.

This rearrangement joins TRBV5-1 to TRBJ2-1; a weak D match, TRBD2 (5 bases). V lost 0 bases to trimming and J lost 0 bases, with 13 bases between them. The CDR3 runs 17 residues. Germline V gene sequence: CDR1 SGHRS, CDR2 YFSETQ. The DNA for the CDR3 is TGCGCCAGCAGCTTGGAGGGCGGGCCGAGCTCCTACAATGAGCAGTTCTTC. Residues: CASSLEGGPSSYNEQFF.

This rearrangement joins TRBV19 to TRBJ2-6; maybe TRBD2 (6 bases). Per the germline V gene, CDR1 is LNHDA and CDR2 is SQIVND (reference sequence). V gave up 7 bases and J gave up 2 bases, with 18 bases separating them. The CDR3 is 17 residues long. CDR3 bases: TGTGCCAGTACCAGGCGACGAGGGGAGGCTGGGGCCAACGTCCTGACTTTC. Its protein product is CASTRRRGEAGANVLTF.

The CDR3 bases are TGTGCCAGCTCACCGGTGACAGGGAGTAGTGCCCAGTACTTC. Protein: CASSPVTGSSAQYF. The chain has TRBV18 and TRBJ2-5; 7 bases map to TRBD1. V dropped 3 bases and J dropped 9; count of bases not matched to a gene: 10. The CDR3 sequence is 14 residues long. In germline, CDR1 is KGHSH, CDR2 LQKENI.

V gene TRBV6-6 combines with J gene TRBJ2-2, with D tentatively TRBD1 (6 bases). Trimming left V 7 bases short and J 5 bases short, with 11 bases between. The germline gives CDR1 MNHNY, CDR2 SVGAGI (reference sequence). The CDR3 contains 13 residues. The CDR3 protein is CASTPRGTGELFF. CDR3 in DNA: TGTGCCAGCACCCCCAGGGGAACCGGGGAGCTGTTTTTT.

The chain couples TRBV19 to TRBJ2-7; TRBD1 aligns across 7 bases. This CDR3 has 15 residues. Per germline, CDR1 LNHDA and CDR2 SQIVND (reference sequence). J was trimmed by 0 bases and V by 5 bases; bases with no gene match: 7. The CDR3 reads CASSQIGTASYEQYF. DNA for the CDR3: TGTGCCAGTAGTCAAATCGGGACAGCCTCCTACGAGCAGTACTTC.

The chain recombines TRBV19 with TRBJ1-1, with 7 bases fitting TRBD1. The V gene end was trimmed by 3 bases and the J gene end by 0 bases; junction bases not matched to a gene: 4. CDR3 length: 15 residues. From germline, CDR1 is LNHDA and CDR2 SQIVND (reference sequence). The CDR3 region is CASSITGQMNTEAFF. CDR3 DNA sequence: TGTGCCAGTAGTATCACGGGACAGATGAACACTGAAGCTTTCTTT.

This clone is labeled as medium-sized. The CDR3 nucleotides read TGTGCCAGCAGCCAAGTTTCGCAGACCCAGTACTTC. Its protein is CASSQVSQTQYF. The chain is built from TRBV14 and TRBJ2-5; the D is unclear. V was cut by 1 base and J by 6 bases, with 6 bases left in between. CDR1 and CDR2 (germline): SGHDN, FVKESK. This CDR3 is 12 amino acids long.

This clone appeared a few times. This chain uses TRBV28 with TRBJ2-7, with D unclear. Trimming removed 2 bases from V and 1 base from J, with 12 bases in between. The CDR3 consists of 15 residues. Per the germline V gene, CDR1 is MDHEN and CDR2 is SYDVKM. CDR3 residues: CASSLPGSRSYEQYF. The CDR3 nucleotides read TGTGCCAGCAGTTTACCCGGGTCAAGGTCCTACGAGCAGTACTTC. The full variable domain, in which reference TRBV28 and TRBJ2-7 provide the parts outside the CDR3, is DVKVTQSSRYLVKRTGEKVFLECVQDMDHENMFWYRQDPGLGLRLIYFSYDVKMKEKGDIPEGYSVSREKKERFSLILESASTNQTSMYLCASSLPGSRSYEQYFGPGTRLTVT.

The genes are TRBV7-9 and TRBJ2-3, with 11 nucleotides matching TRBD1. Trimming took 5 bases from V and 3 from J; bases not matched to a gene: 7. There are 16 residues in the CDR3. Germline CDR1 reads SEHNR; CDR2 reads FQNEAQ (reference sequence). CDR3 bases: TGTGCCAGCAGCCGGGGACAGGGGGGGATTACAGATACGCAGTATTTT. Protein product: CASSRGQGGITDTQYF. The whole variable domain, remainder taken from reference TRBV7-9 and TRBJ2-3, is DTGVSQNPRHKITKRGQNVTFRCDPISEHNRLYWYRQTLGQGPEFLTYFQNEAQLEKSRLLSDRFSAERPKGSFSTLEIQRTEQGDSAMYLCASSRGQGGITDTQYFGPGTRLTVL.

The chain combines TRBV21-1 with TRBJ2-1. TRBV21-1 is listed as a pseudogene. The CDR3 is 17 amino acids. In DNA, the CDR3 is TGTGCCAGCAGCAAAGGGGGAACCTCCGGCTCCTACAATGAGCAGTTCTTC. Translated, it gives CASSKGGTSGSYNEQFF.

This clone has only one observation. The chain carries TRBV7-2 and TRBJ2-3; 8 bases fit TRBD2. Losses at the gene ends were 2 bases for V and 0 bases for J; bases not matched to a gene: 7. Germline CDR1 is SGHTA and CDR2 is FQGNSA. CDR3 length: 17 amino acids. The CDR3 sequence: CASSLTSGLSSTDTQYF. CDR3 nucleotide sequence: TGTGCCAGCAGCTTAACTAGCGGTCTCTCTAGCACAGATACGCAGTATTTT. The full variable domain, its missing parts supplied by reference TRBV7-2 and TRBJ2-3, is GAGVSQSPSNKVTEKGKDVELRCDPISGHTALYWYRQSLGQGLEFLIYFQGNSAPDKSGLPSDRFSAERTGGSVSTLTIQRTQQEDSAVYLCASSLTSGLSSTDTQYFGPGTRLTVL.

The rearrangement uses TRBV5-1 and TRBJ1-2; D not certain. CDR1 SGHRS and CDR2 YFSETQ come from the germline V gene. V lost 0 bases, J lost 4 bases, and 7 bases lay in between. This CDR3 region has 13 residues. CDR3 sequence reads: CASSLGVIYGYTF. Here the CDR3 DNA reads TGCGCCAGCAGCTTGGGGGTGATCTATGGCTACACCTTC.

The chain recombines TRBV29-1 with TRBJ1-3; D is undetermined. CDR3 length equals 11 residues. V gave up 7 bases and J gave up 3 bases, with 7 bases separating them. In germline, CDR1 is SQVTM, CDR2 ANQGSEA. CDR3 in DNA: TGCAGCGCCAGGATTGGAAACACCATATATTTT. Translated: CSARIGNTIYF.

This clone was counted once. At one boundary the junction diverges from the germline segment, which might be a read error. This rearrangement joins TRBV7-9 to TRBJ1-2; TRBD1 is a possible D gene (6 bases). CDR1 is SEHNR, CDR2 FQNEAQ, per germline (reference sequence). This CDR3 spans 14 amino acids. CDR3 DNA sequence: TGTGCCATCAGCTCCGGGACAACAACTTATGGCTACACCTTC. Residues: CAISSGTTTYGYTF.

The CDR3 protein is CASSSTSVNEQFF. The CDR3 DNA is TGTGCCAGCAGCTCAACTAGCGTCAATGAGCAGTTCTTC. V and J are TRBV7-2 and TRBJ2-1; 7 bases map to TRBD2. This CDR3 region has 13 residues. Germline lookup yields CDR1 SGHTA and CDR2 FQGNSA. Trimming cost V 4 bases and J 6 bases; bases outside gene matches: 3.

This chain connects TRBV19 to TRBJ1-1; D is ambiguous. CDR1 is LNHDA and CDR2 is SQIVND in the germline V gene (reference sequence). V was pared by 4 bases and J by 1 base, with 13 bases between. This CDR3 is 15 amino acids long. This CDR3 is CASSRSDWGNTEAFF. The DNA for the CDR3 is TGTGCCAGTAGTAGGTCTGATTGGGGGAACACTGAAGCTTTCTTT.

The chain joins TRBV6-6 to TRBJ1-6; the D is unclear. The CDR3 runs to 16 residues. Germline values: CDR1 MNHNY, CDR2 SVGAGI (reference sequence). The germline V and J ends were trimmed by 6 bases and 3 bases, with 15 bases remaining between them. The CDR3 DNA sequence: TGTGCCAGCAGATCGCCTATGGGAAACTATAATTCACCCCTCCACTTT. It is translated as CASRSPMGNYNSPLHF.

The chain carries TRBV5-4 and TRBJ2-1; 7 nucleotides line up with TRBD2. Germline V gene data show CDR1 as SGHNT and CDR2 as YYREEE (reference sequence). V lost 2 bases, J lost 3 bases, and 5 bases stayed unmatched. The CDR3 sequence is 15 residues long. The CDR3 nucleotides are TGTGCCAGCAGCTTACTAGCGTCGATCTACAATGAGCAGTTCTTC. This gives the protein CASSLLASIYNEQFF.

The rearrangement uses TRBV5-1 and TRBJ1-1, with D unclear. This CDR3 is built from 15 residues. Germline assignment: CDR1 SGHRS and CDR2 YFSETQ. The V gene lost 0 bases and the J gene lost 4 bases, with 13 bases spanning the gap. The CDR3 bases are TGCGCCAGCAGCTTGGACCCGGGCCGGAGCACTGAAGCTTTCTTT. Translation gives CASSLDPGRSTEAFF.

The chain links TRBV18 to TRBJ2-7; TRBD1 matches at 9 bases. Germline CDR1 KGHSH, CDR2 LQKENI. There are 15 residues in the CDR3. J gave up 6 bases and V 3 bases, and 9 bases lay outside the gene matches. CDR3 nucleotides: TGTGCCAGCTCACCGTTCTCCGGGACAGGGCTCGAGCAGTACTTC. This translates into CASSPFSGTGLEQYF.

The chain carries TRBV29-1 and TRBJ2-5; D is uncertain. Germline V lookup: CDR1 SQVTM, CDR2 ANQGSEA. The CDR3 is made up of 14 amino acids. Trimming stripped 6 bases from V and 1 base from J, with 15 bases between. The CDR3 nucleotides read TGCAGCGTGGGTAGACCGACGGTCCAAGAGACCCAGTACTTC. Its protein product is CSVGRPTVQETQYF.

The V gene is TRBV29-1, the J gene TRBJ2-1, with 8 bases aligning to TRBD2. Trimming cost V 4 bases and J 2 bases; bases outside gene matches: 1. The CDR3 length is 13 residues. CDR1 SQVTM and CDR2 ANQGSEA come from the germline V gene. The DNA of the CDR3 is TGCAGCGTTGGGACTAGCCCCTACAATGAGCAGTTCTTC. Encoded protein: CSVGTSPYNEQFF.